The TCR beta chain described here comes from a study of T cell responses to AZD1222 COVID-19 vaccine. There are 14 residues in the CDR3. Germline loops: CDR1 MGHRA, CDR2 YSYEKL. Germline trimming cut 0 bases from V and 7 bases from J; bases unmatched to any gene: 5. The table came from immunoSEQ multiplex PCR; TCRdb's copy has only in-frame clones and leaves some out. Of tens of thousands of clones in the sample, around nine tenths are singletons; the top ten hold about 5.7%. The specimen comprised peripheral blood, sampled 28 days after the second AZD1222 dose. This TCR came from an adult who received the AZD1222 COVID-19 vaccine. The chain combines TRBV4-1 with TRBJ1-2; 7 positions match TRBD1. The CDR3 is CASSQDTTGSGYTF. DNA of the CDR3: TGCGCCAGCAGCCAAGATACGACAGGGAGTGGCTACACCTTC.